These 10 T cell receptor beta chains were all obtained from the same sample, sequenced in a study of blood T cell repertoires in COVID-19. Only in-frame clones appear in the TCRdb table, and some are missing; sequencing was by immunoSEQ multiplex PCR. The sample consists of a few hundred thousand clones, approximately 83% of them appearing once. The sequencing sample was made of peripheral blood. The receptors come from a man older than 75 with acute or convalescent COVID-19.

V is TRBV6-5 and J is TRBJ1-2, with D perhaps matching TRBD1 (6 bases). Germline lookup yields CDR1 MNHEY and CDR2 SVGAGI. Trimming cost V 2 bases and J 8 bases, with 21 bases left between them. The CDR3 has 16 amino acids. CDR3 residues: CASSYRSTGTWLGYTF. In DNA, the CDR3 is TGTGCCAGCAGTTACCGCTCAACCGGGACATGGCTGGGCTACACCTTC.

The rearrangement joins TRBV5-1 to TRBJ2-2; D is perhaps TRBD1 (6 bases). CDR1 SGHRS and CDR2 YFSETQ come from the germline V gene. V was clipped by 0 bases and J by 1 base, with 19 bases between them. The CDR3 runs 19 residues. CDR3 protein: CASSLARGPSLLNTGELFF. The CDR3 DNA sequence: TGCGCCAGCAGCTTGGCCAGGGGACCATCCTTACTGAACACCGGGGAGCTGTTTTTT.

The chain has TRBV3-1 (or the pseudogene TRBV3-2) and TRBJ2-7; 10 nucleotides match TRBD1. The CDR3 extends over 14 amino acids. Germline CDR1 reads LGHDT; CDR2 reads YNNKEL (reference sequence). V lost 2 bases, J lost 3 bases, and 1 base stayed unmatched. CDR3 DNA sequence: TGTGCCAGCAGCCAAAGGACAGGGGGCTACGAGCAGTACTTC. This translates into CASSQRTGGYEQYF.

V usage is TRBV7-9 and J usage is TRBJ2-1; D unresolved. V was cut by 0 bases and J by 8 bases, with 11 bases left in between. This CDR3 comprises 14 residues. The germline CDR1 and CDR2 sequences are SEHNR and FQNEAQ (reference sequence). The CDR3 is CASSLARNVDEQFF. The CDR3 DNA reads TGTGCCAGCAGCTTAGCGAGGAATGTGGATGAGCAGTTCTTC.

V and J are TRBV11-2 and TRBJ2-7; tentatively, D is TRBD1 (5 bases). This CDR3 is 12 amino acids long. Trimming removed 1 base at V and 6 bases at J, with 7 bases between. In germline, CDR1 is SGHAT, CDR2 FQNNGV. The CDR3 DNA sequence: TGTGCCAGCAGCTTAGCAGGGTTCGAGCAGTACTTC. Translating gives CASSLAGFEQYF.

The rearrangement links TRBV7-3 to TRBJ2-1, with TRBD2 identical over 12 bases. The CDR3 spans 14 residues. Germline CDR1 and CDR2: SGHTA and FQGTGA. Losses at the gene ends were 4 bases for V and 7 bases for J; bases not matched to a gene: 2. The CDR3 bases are TGTGCCAGCAGCTCTAGCGGGAGGGCTAATGAGCAGTTCTTC. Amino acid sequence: CASSSSGRANEQFF.

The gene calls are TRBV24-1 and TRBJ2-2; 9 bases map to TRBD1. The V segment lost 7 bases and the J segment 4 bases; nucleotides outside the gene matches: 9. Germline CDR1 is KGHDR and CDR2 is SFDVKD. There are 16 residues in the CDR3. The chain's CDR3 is CATREPGTGSTGELFF. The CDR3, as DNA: TGTGCCACCAGGGAGCCGGGGACAGGGTCCACCGGGGAGCTGTTTTTT.

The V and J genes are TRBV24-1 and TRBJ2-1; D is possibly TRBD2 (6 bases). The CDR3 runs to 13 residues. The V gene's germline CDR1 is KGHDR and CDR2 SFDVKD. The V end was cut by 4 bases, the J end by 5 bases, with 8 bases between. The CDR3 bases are TGTGCCACCAGTGACGGGGGAAACAATGAGCAGTTCTTC. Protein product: CATSDGGNNEQFF.

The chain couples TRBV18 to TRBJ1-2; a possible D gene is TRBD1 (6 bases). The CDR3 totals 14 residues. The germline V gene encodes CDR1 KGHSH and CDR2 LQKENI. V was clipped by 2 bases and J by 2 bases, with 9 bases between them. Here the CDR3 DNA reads TGTGCCAGCTCACCAAATACAGGGAACTATGGCTACACCTTC. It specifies CASSPNTGNYGYTF.

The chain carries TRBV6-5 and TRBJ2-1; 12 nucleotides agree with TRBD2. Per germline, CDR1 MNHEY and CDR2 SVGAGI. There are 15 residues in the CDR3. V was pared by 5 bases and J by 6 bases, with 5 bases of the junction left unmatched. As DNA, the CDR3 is TGTGCCAGCAGTCTTACTAGCGGGAGGACCAATGAGCAGTTCTTC. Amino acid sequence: CASSLTSGRTNEQFF.